A selection of T cell receptor beta chains follows, all from one sample in a study of patients with pleural tuberculosis. TCRdb re-analysed the reads in MiXCR, keeping a single row per CDR3 protein. The sample yields tens of thousands of distinct CDR3 sequences, 5.5% to 8% seen once. The receptors originated from a human donor with pleural tuberculosis. The CDR3 runs from the conserved cysteine through the conserved F or W. The order of the fields is J gene, V gene, CDR3 protein.

TRBJ1-4,TRBV5-1,CASSPGQGNEKLFF
TRBJ1-1,TRBV12-3/TRBV12-4,CASSKDRGDWNTEAFF
TRBJ1-2,TRBV7-3,CASSLTVGNGYTF
TRBJ1-1,TRBV3-1,CASSPFVDRDTEAFF
TRBJ2-3,TRBV4-1,CASSQDLTDTDTQYF
TRBJ1-5,TRBV19,CASRGRRNSNQPQHF
TRBJ2-6,TRBV15,CATSRDLVGSGANVLTF
TRBJ1-1,TRBV4-2,CASKERLPDTEAFF
TRBJ1-5,TRBV4-1,CASRRTGDSNQPQHF
TRBJ2-7,TRBV6-2/TRBV6-3,CASSYRRGDHAYEQYF
TRBJ2-7,TRBV12-3/TRBV12-4,CASGGGIYEQYF
TRBJ2-3,TRBV14,CASSQLVSTDTQYF
TRBJ2-3,TRBV11-2,CASSPGLASTDTQYF
TRBJ2-6,TRBV20-1,CSALSLSGANVLTF
TRBJ2-1,TRBV12-3/TRBV12-4,CASSLLAGGGNEQFF
TRBJ1-1,TRBV5-1,CASSTGGPVTEAFF
TRBJ2-3,TRBV11-2,CASSSYTDTQYF
TRBJ2-5,TRBV13,CASSVSGGTSPMAQYF
TRBJ1-5,TRBV12-3/TRBV12-4,CASSFSTVDQPQHF
TRBJ2-5,TRBV10-1,CASSQSRSQETQYF
TRBJ2-1,TRBV20-1,CSARDPGPTNEQFF
TRBJ1-2,TRBV4-3,CASSLSRDVHF
TRBJ2-3,TRBV29-1,CSVWTGTDTQYF
TRBJ2-7,TRBV20-1,CSARGEASGYEQYF
TRBJ2-1,TRBV5-1,CASSLEDSGTEQFF